This TCR beta chain was recovered during a study of T cell responses to AZD1222 COVID-19 vaccine (dated by TCRdb to the early 2020s). The study in broad terms: AZD1222 recipients whose second dose came at about 4 weeks and those whose second dose came at about 12 weeks were combined into one group, since spike-specific TCR depth and breadth did not differ between the two schedules. A total of 230 to 250 trial participants underwent TCR sequencing, of whom 207 received two doses of AZD1222 and roughly 25 received two doses of the MenACWY control vaccine. Trial participants were enrolled into age subgroups of 18-55, 56-69 and 70-plus years, which contained approximately 150, 28 and 58 TCR-sequenced participants, respectively. What the authors observed across the whole study: Participants were mostly white British, with more females than males. The authors suggested clonal diversity may have been underestimated. Because no day 14 peak-response samples were available, repertoires were characterized only after the peak T cell response. In the small 56-69-year group, the increase in depth fell short of significance, most likely because of low power. Conclusions about previously exposed vaccinees are limited because only a handful of AZD1222 recipients were SARS-CoV-2 seropositive at baseline. Spike-specific TCR breadth and depth rose significantly after two AZD1222 doses compared with day 0 and with MenACWY recipients. The whole spike protein was spanned by vaccine-associated CD4 TCRs, and dominant responses were seen in regions 160-218 and 743-854. Reportedly, almost half of the unique spike-specific TCRs recognized epitopes lying outside the regions that are mutated in the B.1.351 and B.1.1.7 variants.

The CDR3 regions of human TCRbeta chains were analyzed by immunosequencing. Regarding the original processing steps: Repertoire TCRs were checked for matches against a reference library of SARS-CoV-2-specific TCRs that had been generated using the MIRA antigen-specificity platform. Breadth was defined as the fraction of unique TCRs that were SARS-CoV-2-associated. Depth was defined as the fraction of total T cells that were SARS-CoV-2-associated. Each spike-specific TCR was assigned to its reactive spike region and to a CD4 or CD8 class using the MIRA data. Log10-transformed breadth and depth values were compared by one-way ANOVA with Sidak's multiple comparisons tests. Here the immuneACCESS table is served through TCRdb, limited to in-frame sequences with V and J called. Missing clones are a known gap in these copies; in checked studies unresolved V genes cover under half, and the rest lacks a known reason. V and J calls and clone size are copied from that table; D and trimming were computed from the DNA. The sample includes some 110,000 clones, with about 91% observed a single time. The ten biggest clones cover around 1.7% of the sample.

The time point label on this specimen signifies: baseline before first vaccination. Vaccinee samples were obtained from the UK trials COV001 and COV002, which included a single-blind randomized controlled phase 2/3 trial of AZD1222 (ChAdOx1 nCoV-19) in healthy adults. For TCRbeta chain sequencing, PBMC samples were collected from trial participants at day 0 and at day 28 after the second dose. According to the germline V gene (reference sequence), CDR1 reads LNHDA and CDR2 reads SQIVND. Unmatched junction bases come to 5, with V trimmed by 10 bases and J by 3 bases. From its cysteine to its phenylalanine, the CDR3 spans 13 amino acids. Kept here is only the CDR3 DNA, which spans 39 bases and is read in frame from base 1. For this clone: What this receptor recognizes is not known. No base quality values were provided; no much bigger clone lies one nucleotide off.

The receptor comes from an adult in good health. The V and J genes are TRBV19 and TRBJ2-1; 8 central nucleotides agree with TRBD1. The material sequenced was peripheral blood, taken on day 0 of AZD1222 vaccination. The nucleotide sequence is given as TGTGCCACCAACGGACAGGGCTACAATGAGCAGTTCTTC. This codes for CATNGQGYNEQFF.